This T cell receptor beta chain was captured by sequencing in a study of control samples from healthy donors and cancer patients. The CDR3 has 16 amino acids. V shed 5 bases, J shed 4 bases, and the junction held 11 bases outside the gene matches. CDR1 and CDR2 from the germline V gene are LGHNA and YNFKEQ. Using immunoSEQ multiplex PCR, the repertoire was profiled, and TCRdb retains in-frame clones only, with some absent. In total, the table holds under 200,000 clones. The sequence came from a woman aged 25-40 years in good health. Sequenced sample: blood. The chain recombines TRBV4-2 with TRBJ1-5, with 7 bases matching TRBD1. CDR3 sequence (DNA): TGTGCCAGCAGCAAACTTTCCGGGACAGTTAATCAGCCCCAGCATTTT. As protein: CASSKLSGTVNQPQHF.